This T cell receptor (beta chain) was recovered during a study of blood T cell repertoires in COVID-19. Across the study: Samples of COVID-19 (acute and convalescent) were obtained from the United States, Italy and Spain. T cells, B-cell-depleted T cells, or PBMCs supplied cDNA or gDNA.

The germline V gene encodes CDR1 LNHDA and CDR2 SQIVND (reference sequence). The germline V and J ends were trimmed by 3 bases and 2 bases, with 11 bases remaining between them. This CDR3 is built from 15 residues. In the original workflow: Nucleated cell counts were estimated from reference gene primer amplification. Clones were read by immunoSEQ multiplex PCR, and TCRdb kept only the in-frame ones, dropping some. V and J calls and clone size are given by that table; D and trimming were obtained from the DNA. The sample has about 220,000 clones, under 90% seen once; the top ten hold approximately 3.8%.

V gene TRBV19 combines with J gene TRBJ1-3; the D gene is possibly TRBD1 (5 bases). The sequenced sample consisted of peripheral blood. The receptor was isolated from a woman of 80 years or more with acute or convalescent COVID-19. For the CDR3, the DNA is TGTGCCAGTAGTATCGGGGAGGGACCTGGAAACACCATATATTTT. Amino acids: CASSIGEGPGNTIYF.